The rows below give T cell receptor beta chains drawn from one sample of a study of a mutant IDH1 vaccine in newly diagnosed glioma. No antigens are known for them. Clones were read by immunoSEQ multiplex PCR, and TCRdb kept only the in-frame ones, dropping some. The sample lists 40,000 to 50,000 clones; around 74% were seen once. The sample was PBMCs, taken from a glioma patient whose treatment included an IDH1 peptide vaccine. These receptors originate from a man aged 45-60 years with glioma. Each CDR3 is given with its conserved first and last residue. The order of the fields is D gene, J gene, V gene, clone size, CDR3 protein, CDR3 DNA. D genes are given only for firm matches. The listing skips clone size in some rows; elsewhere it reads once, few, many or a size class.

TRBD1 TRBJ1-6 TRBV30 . CAWNPMAGGSPLHF TGTGCCTGGAACCCGATGGCAGGGGGATCACCCCTCCACTTT
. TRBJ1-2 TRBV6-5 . CASRNNRTPYGYTF TGTGCCAGCAGGAACAATCGGACTCCGTATGGCTACACCTTC
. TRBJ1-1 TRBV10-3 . CAIRTASGTEAFF TGTGCCATCAGGACAGCAAGCGGCACTGAAGCTTTCTTT
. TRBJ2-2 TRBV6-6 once CASSLQGNTGELFF TGTGCCAGCAGTCTACAGGGGAACACCGGGGAGCTGTTTTTT
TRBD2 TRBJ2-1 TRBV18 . CASSPRTSGYNEQFF TGTGCCAGCTCACCCCGGACTAGCGGTTACAATGAGCAGTTCTTC
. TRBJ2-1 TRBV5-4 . CASSLGGGAAGNEQFF TGTGCCAGCAGTCTGGGGGGAGGTGCCGCGGGGAATGAGCAGTTCTTC
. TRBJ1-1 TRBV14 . CASSLNGGTEAFF TGTGCCAGCAGCTTAAACGGAGGCACTGAAGCTTTCTTT
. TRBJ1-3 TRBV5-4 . CASSPWTGSSGNTIYF TGTGCCAGCAGCCCCTGGACGGGAAGCTCTGGAAACACCATATATTTT
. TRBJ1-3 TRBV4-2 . CASSQVGAGNTIYF TGTGCCAGCAGCCAAGTGGGTGCTGGAAACACCATATATTTT
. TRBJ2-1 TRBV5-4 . CASSSRASGNEQFF TGTGCCAGCAGTTCACGGGCCTCTGGCAATGAGCAGTTCTTC
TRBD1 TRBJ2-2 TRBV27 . CASTLVGTEYTGELFF TGTGCCAGCACCCTGGTAGGGACAGAATACACCGGGGAGCTGTTTTTT
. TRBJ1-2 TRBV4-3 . CASSQDAADDNYGYTF TGCGCCAGCAGCCAAGATGCGGCGGATGATAACTATGGCTACACCTTC
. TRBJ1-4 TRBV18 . CASSIFPVREKLFF TGTGCCAGCTCGATCTTCCCCGTCCGGGAAAAACTGTTTTTT
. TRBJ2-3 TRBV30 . CAWNPVGGSRTDTQYF TGTGCCTGGAATCCGGTCGGGGGTTCGAGGACAGATACGCAGTATTTT
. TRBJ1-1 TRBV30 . CAWRGPNRPNTEAFF TGTGCCTGGAGGGGACCCAACAGACCAAACACTGAAGCTTTCTTT
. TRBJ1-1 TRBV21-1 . CASSQLIAFF TGTGCCAGCAGCCAGCTTATAGCTTTCTTT
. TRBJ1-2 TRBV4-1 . CASSPVSGAGGYTF TGCGCCAGCAGCCCCGTTTCGGGGGCGGGTGGCTACACCTTC
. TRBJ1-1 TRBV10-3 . CATTNMERTEAFF TGTGCTACTACCAATATGGAGAGGACTGAAGCTTTCTTT
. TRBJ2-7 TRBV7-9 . CASSLAETGLYEQYF TGTGCCAGCAGCTTAGCGGAGACGGGGCTTTACGAGCAGTACTTC
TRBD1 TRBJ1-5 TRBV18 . CASSLDRAGQPQHF TGTGCCAGCTCACTCGACAGGGCTGGGCAGCCCCAGCATTTT
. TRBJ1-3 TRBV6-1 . CASSDIQGSGNTIYF TGTGCCAGCAGTGATATACAGGGATCTGGAAACACCATATATTTT
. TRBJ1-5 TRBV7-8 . CASSFATTTFLGQPQHF TGTGCCAGCAGCTTCGCAACGACCACTTTTTTAGGTCAGCCCCAGCATTTT
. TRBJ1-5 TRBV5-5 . CASSLDRALNQPQHF TGCGCCAGCAGCCTAGACAGAGCCCTTAATCAGCCCCAGCATTTT
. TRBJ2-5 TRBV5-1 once CASSRQETQYF TGCGCCAGCAGCCGGCAAGAGACCCAGTACTTC
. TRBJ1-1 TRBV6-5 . CASSPYLSTEAFF TGTGCCAGCAGCCCGTATTTAAGCACTGAAGCTTTCTTT
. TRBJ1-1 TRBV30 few CAWRGTGGAFF TGTGCCTGGAGGGGGACCGGTGGAGCTTTCTTT
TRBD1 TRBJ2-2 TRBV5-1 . CASSLAGTGGTGELFF TGCGCCAGCAGCTTGGCTGGGACAGGGGGGACCGGGGAGCTGTTTTTT
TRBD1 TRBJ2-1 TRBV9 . CASSVGGQGALNEQFF TGTGCCAGCAGCGTAGGGGGACAGGGGGCGCTTAATGAGCAGTTCTTC
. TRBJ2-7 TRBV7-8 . CASSPGGNEQYF TGTGCCAGCAGTCCCGGGGGCAACGAGCAGTACTTC
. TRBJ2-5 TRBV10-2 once CATSPGETQYF TGCGCCACCTCCCCCGGGGAAACCCAGTACTTC
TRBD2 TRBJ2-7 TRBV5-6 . CASSRRGDLYEQYF TGTGCCAGCAGCCGACGGGGGGACCTATACGAGCAGTACTTC
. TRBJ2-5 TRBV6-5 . CASRPGPGYQETQYF TGTGCCAGCAGACCGGGGCCCGGGTACCAAGAGACCCAGTACTTC
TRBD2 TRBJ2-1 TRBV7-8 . CASSSPVSGLPYNEQFF TGTGCCAGCAGCTCCCCGGTGTCGGGACTACCCTACAATGAGCAGTTCTTC
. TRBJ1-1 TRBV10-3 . CAISNGNTEAFF TGTGCCATCAGTAATGGGAACACTGAAGCTTTCTTT
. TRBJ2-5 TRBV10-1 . CASRTPRETQYF TGCGCCAGCAGGACACCTAGAGAGACCCAGTACTTC
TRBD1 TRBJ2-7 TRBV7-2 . CASSRDRLQQQYF TGTGCCAGCAGCCGGGACAGGCTTCAACAGCAGTACTTC
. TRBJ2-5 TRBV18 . CASSSPGGHQQETQYF TGTGCCAGCTCATCACCCGGTGGCCACCAACAAGAGACCCAGTACTTC
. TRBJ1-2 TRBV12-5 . CASGGSNYGYTF TGTGCTAGTGGTGGGAGCAACTATGGCTACACCTTC
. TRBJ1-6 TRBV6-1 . CASTRSAKDSPLHF TGTGCCAGCACTCGCTCCGCGAAGGATTCACCCCTCCACTTT
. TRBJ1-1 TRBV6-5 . CASSYSTERLNTEAFF TGTGCCAGCAGTTACTCGACGGAACGGTTGAACACTGAAGCTTTCTTT
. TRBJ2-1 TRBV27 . CASSRGGARNEQFF TGTGCCAGCAGTAGGGGGGGGGCCAGAAATGAGCAGTTCTTC
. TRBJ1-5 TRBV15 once CATSRDPRHSNQPQHF TGTGCCACCAGCAGAGATCCCAGGCATAGCAATCAGCCCCAGCATTTT
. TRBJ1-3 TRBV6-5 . CASKGSGNTIYF TGTGCCAGCAAAGGCTCTGGAAACACCATATATTTT
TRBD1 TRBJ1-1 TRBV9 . CASSVAGQGDTEAFF TGTGCCAGCAGCGTAGCTGGACAGGGTGACACTGAAGCTTTCTTT
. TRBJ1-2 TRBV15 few CATSARTSQGYTF TGTGCCACCAGCGCACGGACATCGCAGGGCTACACCTTC
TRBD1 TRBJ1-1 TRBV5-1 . CASSISGGLSTEAFF TGCGCCAGCAGCATCTCAGGGGGACTCTCCACTGAAGCTTTCTTT
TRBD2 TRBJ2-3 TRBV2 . CASSAGRGTDTQYF TGTGCCAGCAGTGCGGGGAGGGGCACAGATACGCAGTATTTT
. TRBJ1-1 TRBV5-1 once CASSLMGAGEAEAFF TGCGCCAGCAGCTTGATGGGGGCAGGGGAAGCTGAAGCTTTCTTT
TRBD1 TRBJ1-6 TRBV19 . CASSARQGQSPLHF TGTGCCAGTAGTGCCAGACAGGGGCAATCACCCCTCCACTTT
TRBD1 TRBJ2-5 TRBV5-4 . CASSGTGEETQYF TGTGCCAGCAGCGGGACAGGGGAAGAGACCCAGTACTTC
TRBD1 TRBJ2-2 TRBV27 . CASGQGRAGELFF TGTGCCAGCGGACAGGGGAGAGCCGGGGAGCTGTTTTTT
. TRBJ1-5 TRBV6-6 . CASSRGDDQPQHF TGTGCCAGCAGTCGGGGGGATGACCAGCCCCAGCATTTT
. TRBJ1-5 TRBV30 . CAWSVAGPRGQPQHF TGTGCCTGGAGTGTAGCAGGGCCGAGAGGGCAGCCCCAGCATTTT
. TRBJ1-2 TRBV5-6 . CASSLPGANYGYTF TGTGCCAGCAGCTTGCCAGGGGCCAACTATGGCTACACCTTC
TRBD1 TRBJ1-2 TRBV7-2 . CASSPHAPGQGNGYTF TGTGCCAGCAGCCCGCACGCCCCGGGACAGGGAAACGGCTACACCTTC